Each of the 32 T cell receptor beta chains below was sequenced from the same sample in a study of T cells after yellow fever vaccination. MiXCR was run by TCRdb on the 5' RACE reads, yielding one entry per CDR3 protein. Of hundreds of thousands of distinct CDR3 sequences in the sample, less than 15% were seen once. The sequencing used PBMCs, collected on the day of the yellow fever booster vaccination. These receptors originate from a young man who received the YFV17D yellow fever vaccine.

The DNA for the CDR3 is TGCAGTGCCAGACTAGCCATGGGTTCCGGGGAGCTGTTTTTT. Its protein product is CSARLAMGSGELFF. The chain uses TRBV20-1 and TRBJ2-2, with 7 bases matching TRBD2. The CDR3 loop spans 14 amino acids. From germline, CDR1 is DFQATT and CDR2 SNEGSKA (reference sequence). The V gene end was trimmed by 6 bases and the J gene end by 6 bases; junction bases not matched to a gene: 10.

This chain connects TRBV28 to TRBJ2-4, with D possibly matching TRBD2 (5 bases). This CDR3 region has 14 residues. V lost 2 bases to trimming and J lost 0 bases, with 5 bases between them. CDR1 is MDHEN and CDR2 is SYDVKM in the germline V gene. CDR3 protein: CASSLEGAKNIQYF. DNA for the CDR3: TGTGCCAGCAGTTTAGAGGGAGCCAAAAACATTCAGTACTTC.

The CDR3 loop reads CASSILVTLNTGELFF. Written as DNA, the CDR3 is TGTGCCAGTAGTATTCTCGTGACTCTTAACACCGGGGAGCTGTTTTTT. The chain uses TRBV19 and TRBJ2-2; D gene ambiguous. CDR1 LNHDA and CDR2 SQIVND come from the germline V gene (reference sequence). CDR3 length: 16 amino acids. Trimming took 3 bases from V and 2 from J, leaving 13 bases between them.

This clonotype was counted a few times. The gene calls are TRBV7-2 and TRBJ2-1; 8 bases match TRBD2. The length of the CDR3 is 14 residues. The germline V gene has CDR1 SGHTA and CDR2 FQGNSA. Trimming removed 8 bases from V and 10 bases from J; junction bases left unmatched: 13. Here the CDR3 DNA reads TGTGCCAGCTCCTTCAATAGCGGGATTGGGGAGCAGTTCTTC. This sequence encodes CASSFNSGIGEQFF.

J is TRBJ2-7 and V is TRBV20-1, with 11 bases fitting TRBD1. The V segment lost 3 bases and the J segment 5 bases; nucleotides outside the gene matches: 9. CDR1 is DFQATT and CDR2 is SNEGSKA in the germline V gene (reference sequence). This CDR3 contains 15 residues. The CDR3 reads CSARPPDRGPHEQYF. In DNA, the CDR3 is TGCAGTGCTAGGCCTCCGGACAGGGGGCCGCACGAGCAGTACTTC.

The DNA of the CDR3 is TGCGCCAGCAGCCAAGTTTACAGGGGAGGCAATCAGCCCCAGCATTTT. Residues: CASSQVYRGGNQPQHF. The gene calls are TRBV4-3 and TRBJ1-5, with 7 bases identical to TRBD1. The J segment lost 2 bases and the V segment lost 1 base, leaving 5 bases of the junction unmatched. The CDR3 runs 16 residues. CDR1 LGHNA and CDR2 YSLEER come from the germline V gene.

The chain employs TRBV7-6 and TRBJ2-7; possibly TRBD2 for D (5 bases). This CDR3 is 15 amino acids long. CDR1 is SGHVS and CDR2 is FNYEAQ in the germline V gene. With 0 bases removed from V and 0 bases from J, the gap between germline ends came to 9 bases. CDR3 amino acids: CASSLAGDSSYEQYF. The CDR3 DNA reads as TGTGCCAGCAGCTTAGCGGGAGATTCCTCCTACGAGCAGTACTTC.

This clonotype came up a few times. V gene TRBV24-1 combines with J gene TRBJ2-6; a weak D match, TRBD1 (5 bases). V shed 4 bases and J shed 2 bases, with 8 bases lying between them. The germline gives CDR1 KGHDR, CDR2 SFDVKD. The CDR3 runs to 15 residues. The CDR3 is CATSEQGTGANVLTF. In nucleotides, the CDR3 is TGTGCCACCAGTGAGCAGGGTACTGGGGCCAACGTCCTGACTTTC.

This clonotype was observed many times. The chain carries TRBV12-3 or TRBV12-4 and TRBJ2-5; D might be TRBD1 or TRBD2, each matching 5 bases. The CDR3 is made up of 14 amino acids. V was shortened by 5 bases and J by 9 bases, with 19 bases between the two germline ends. CDR3 in DNA: TGTGCCAGCAGTAACCGGGACCCGGGTGAGGCCCAGTACTTC. This sequence encodes CASSNRDPGEAQYF.

This clonotype was seen ten or more times. The chain has TRBV7-2 and TRBJ2-1; no definite D call. This CDR3 has 15 residues. V lost 2 bases and J lost 4, with 12 bases in between. Germline CDR1 and CDR2: SGHTA and FQGNSA. The CDR3 loop is CASSLQALKYNEQFF. DNA of the CDR3: TGTGCCAGCAGCTTACAGGCGTTGAAGTACAATGAGCAGTTCTTC.

V gene TRBV19 combines with J gene TRBJ2-1; 10 positions agree with TRBD2. The V segment lost 7 bases and the J segment 7 bases; nucleotides outside the gene matches: 7. The CDR3 is 14 amino acids. Germline-derived CDR1 and CDR2 are LNHDA and SQIVND (reference sequence). CDR3 DNA: TGTGCCAGTATCGCTAGCGGGAGTATGAATGAGCAGTTCTTC. It is translated as CASIASGSMNEQFF. Full variable domain (rest looked up from reference TRBV19 and TRBJ2-1): DGGITQSPKYLFRKEGQNVTLSCEQNLNHDAMYWYRQDPGQGLRLIYYSQIVNDFQKGDIAEGYSVSREKKESFPLTVTSAQKNPTAFYLCASIASGSMNEQFFGPGTRLTVL.

The V and J genes are TRBV29-1 and TRBJ2-3, with 9 bases fitting TRBD2. The CDR3 is 15 residues long. The germline CDR1 and CDR2 sequences are SQVTM and ANQGSEA. With 4 bases clipped from V and 4 bases from J, the junction kept 9 bases outside the gene matches. The CDR3 DNA reads as TGCAGCGTTGTACGGCGGGAGGGCATCCCAGATACGCAGTATTTT. It is translated as CSVVRREGIPDTQYF.

The chain joins TRBV7-2 to TRBJ2-7, with D perhaps TRBD1 or TRBD2 (5 bases each). The length of the CDR3 is 13 residues. Germline V gene lookup returns CDR1 SGHTA and CDR2 FQGNSA. The ends were cut back, 5 bases at V and 3 bases at J, with 11 bases in the middle. Written as DNA, the CDR3 is TGTGCCAGCAGCGAGGGACGGAACTACGAGCAGTACTTC. It encodes CASSEGRNYEQYF.

There are a few counts of this clonotype. This chain uses TRBV5-4 with TRBJ2-5, with TRBD1 matching over 7 bases. This CDR3 has 14 amino acids. The V gene end was trimmed by 4 bases and the J gene end by 1 base; junction bases not matched to a gene: 4. CDR1 is SGHNT and CDR2 is YYREEE in the germline V gene (reference sequence). This CDR3 reads CASSSSGGQETQYF. CDR3 DNA: TGTGCCAGCAGCAGCTCAGGGGGCCAAGAGACCCAGTACTTC.

This clonotype was detected ten times or more. The chain employs TRBV9 and TRBJ2-3, with TRBD1 matching 10 bases. Germline lookup yields CDR1 SGDLS and CDR2 YYNGEE. V trimming: 4 bases; J trimming: 6 bases; junction bases outside the gene matches: 5. This CDR3 spans 14 amino acids. The CDR3 DNA sequence: TGTGCCAGCAGCTCCCGACAGGGGGCGGATACGCAGTATTTT. Translation gives CASSSRQGADTQYF. The full variable domain, its missing parts supplied by reference TRBV9 and TRBJ2-3, is DSGVTQTPKHLITATGQRVTLRCSPRSGDLSVYWYQQSLDQGLQFLIQYYNGEERAKGNILERFSAQQFPDLHSELNLSSLELGDSALYFCASSSRQGADTQYFGPGTRLTVL.

This clonotype was found a few times. V is TRBV7-2 and J is TRBJ2-1, with D uncertain. The CDR3 totals 16 residues. Germline loops: CDR1 SGHTA, CDR2 FQGNSA. The germline V and J ends were trimmed by 3 bases and 5 bases, with 17 bases remaining between them. The CDR3 spells CASSFPPGALHNEQFF. DNA for the CDR3: TGTGCCAGCAGCTTCCCACCAGGTGCCCTCCACAATGAGCAGTTCTTC. The variable domain in full, completed from reference TRBV7-2 and TRBJ2-1, reads GAGVSQSPSNKVTEKGKDVELRCDPISGHTALYWYRQSLGQGLEFLIYFQGNSAPDKSGLPSDRFSAERTGGSVSTLTIQRTQQEDSAVYLCASSFPPGALHNEQFFGPGTRLTVL.

There are a few counts of this clonotype. The chain recombines TRBV29-1 with TRBJ2-6; D might be TRBD2 (5 bases). V was cut by 0 bases and J by 1 base, with 16 bases left in between. Germline CDR1 and CDR2: SQVTM and ANQGSEA. This CDR3 is built from 18 residues. DNA of the CDR3: TGCAGCGTTGAAGATAGCCCAGGAACTAGGTCTGGGGCCAACGTCCTGACTTTC. Translation: CSVEDSPGTRSGANVLTF.

This clonotype has more than one count but fewer than ten. The genes are TRBV18 and TRBJ2-3; D is ambiguous. Germline V gene sequence: CDR1 KGHSH, CDR2 LQKENI. Trimming removed 2 bases at V and 3 bases at J, with 12 bases between. The CDR3 extends over 15 amino acids. The CDR3 sequence: CASSPVWSGTDTQYF. The CDR3 DNA follows: TGTGCCAGCTCACCAGTTTGGTCCGGAACAGATACGCAGTATTTT. The whole variable domain, remainder taken from reference TRBV18 and TRBJ2-3, is NAGVMQNPRHLVRRRGQEARLRCSPMKGHSHVYWYRQLPEEGLKFMVYLQKENIIDESGMPKERFSAEFPKEGPSILRIQQVVRGDSAAYFCASSPVWSGTDTQYFGPGTRLTVL.

CDR3 nucleotides: TGCAGTGCACCATGGCCAGGAAAGAGTGAAGCTTTCTTT. Its protein is CSAPWPGKSEAFF. The chain joins TRBV20-1 to TRBJ1-1; no definite D call. CDR1 is DFQATT, CDR2 SNEGSKA, per germline (reference sequence). V lost 6 bases, J lost 7 bases, and 18 bases lay in between. The CDR3 totals 13 residues.

This chain links TRBV12-3 or TRBV12-4 with TRBJ2-7; no clear D gene. V was shortened by 0 bases and J by 2 bases, with 14 bases between the two germline ends. The length of the CDR3 is 16 residues. This CDR3 reads CASSLAKLVRTYEQYF. The CDR3 nucleotides read TGTGCCAGCAGTTTAGCGAAGCTAGTGAGGACCTACGAGCAGTACTTC.

This clonotype was counted between two and nine times. The gene calls are TRBV19 and TRBJ2-2, with a tentative D call TRBD2 (6 bases). Per germline, CDR1 LNHDA and CDR2 SQIVND (reference sequence). CDR3 length: 15 residues. Trimming took off 7 bases at V and 2 bases at J, with 14 bases between the two ends. As DNA, the CDR3 is TGTGCCAGTACCTTCGGGACTCCAAACACCGGGGAGCTGTTTTTT. Protein: CASTFGTPNTGELFF.

The rearrangement uses TRBV9 and TRBJ2-3; no clear D. The germline V gene encodes CDR1 SGDLS and CDR2 YYNGEE. The CDR3 covers 14 residues. V was pared by 2 bases and J by 4 bases, with 11 bases between. Here the CDR3 reads CASSVDEIADTQYF. The CDR3 region has the DNA TGTGCCAGCAGCGTGGACGAGATTGCAGATACGCAGTATTTT.

The V call is TRBV18, the J call TRBJ2-1; 7 nucleotides align to TRBD2. The CDR3 is 17 amino acids. The V segment lost 4 bases and the J segment 4 bases; nucleotides outside the gene matches: 13. CDR1 is KGHSH, CDR2 LQKENI, per germline. CDR3 region: CASSLPSRGSSYNEQFF. Here the CDR3 DNA reads TGTGCCAGCTCACTACCCTCTCGCGGGAGTTCATACAATGAGCAGTTCTTC.

This clonotype showed up just a few times. The rearrangement joins TRBV5-1 to TRBJ2-1; possibly TRBD2 for D (5 bases). This CDR3 region has 16 residues. From germline, CDR1 is SGHRS and CDR2 YFSETQ. Trimming left V 6 bases short and J 0 bases short, with 16 bases between. The DNA of the CDR3 is TGCGCCAGCAAGGAGGCTGACGCAAGCTCCTACAATGAGCAGTTCTTC. Protein: CASKEADASSYNEQFF.

The V call is TRBV4-3, the J call TRBJ2-1; D is ambiguous. CDR1 and CDR2 (germline): LGHNA, YSLEER. Trimming cost V 0 bases and J 2 bases, with 8 bases left between them. The CDR3 is 15 amino acids. CDR3 nucleotides: TGCGCCAGCAGCCAAGACGTTCCGGCCTACAATGAGCAGTTCTTC. It is translated as CASSQDVPAYNEQFF.

This clonotype was seen a few times. The gene calls are TRBV10-3 and TRBJ1-2; 8 bases line up with TRBD1. V shed 0 bases and J 9 bases; nucleotides not matched to a gene: 6. CDR1 is ENHRY and CDR2 is SYGVKD in the germline V gene. The CDR3 sequence is 14 residues long. CDR3 loop: CAISESGQGVSYTF. In DNA form, the CDR3 reads TGTGCCATCAGTGAGTCAGGACAGGGTGTGAGCTACACCTTC.

The genes are TRBV7-9 and TRBJ2-1, with 15 nucleotides matching TRBD2. The ends lost 5 bases at V and 13 bases at J; junction bases unmatched: 6. Per the germline V gene, CDR1 is SEHNR and CDR2 is FQNEAQ (reference sequence). This CDR3 region has 14 residues. The CDR3 here is CASSPGTSGRTQFF. CDR3 DNA sequence: TGTGCCAGCAGCCCGGGGACTAGCGGGAGGACCCAGTTCTTC.

This clonotype was recorded a few times. This rearrangement joins TRBV20-1 to TRBJ2-7; TRBD1 agrees at 7 bases. V lost 5 bases to trimming and J lost 4 bases; unmatched junction nucleotides: 8. Germline CDR1 is DFQATT and CDR2 is SNEGSKA (reference sequence). The CDR3 is 13 amino acids. The DNA for the CDR3 is TGCAGTGCTCGCTCCGGGACAGAATACGAGCAGTACTTC. Encoded protein: CSARSGTEYEQYF.

This clonotype was seen more than once but under ten times. The chain links TRBV29-1 to TRBJ2-7, with 7 bases that match TRBD1. Per germline, CDR1 SQVTM and CDR2 ANQGSEA. CDR3 length equals 12 residues. The junction had 9 bases not matched to a gene; V was cut back by 7 bases and J by 6 bases. CDR3 nucleotide sequence: TGCAGCGCCTCTGGGACAGCCCTCGAGCAGTACTTC. It codes for CSASGTALEQYF.

The rearrangement uses TRBV6-1 and TRBJ2-3; D could derive from TRBD1 or TRBD2 (5 bases each). Germline-derived CDR1 and CDR2 are MNHNS and SASEGT. V lost 4 bases and J 0 bases, leaving 8 bases between the germline ends. The length of the CDR3 is 14 residues. CDR3 coding DNA: TGTGCCAGCAGTGGAGGGGTTAGCACAGATACGCAGTATTTT. Its protein product is CASSGGVSTDTQYF.

This clonotype was recorded a few times. V is TRBV19 and J is TRBJ1-5; TRBD1 matches at 9 bases. Trimming at V came to 1 base and at J to 5 bases, leaving 3 bases not matched to a gene. CDR1 LNHDA and CDR2 SQIVND come from the germline V gene (reference sequence). The CDR3 has 15 amino acids. The CDR3: CASSIGQGVDQPQHF. CDR3 nucleotides: TGTGCCAGTAGTATAGGACAGGGGGTGGATCAGCCCCAGCATTTT.

The CDR3 loop is CAWSAGDDYGYTF. The CDR3 DNA follows: TGTGCCTGGAGTGCAGGGGACGACTATGGCTACACCTTC. J is TRBJ1-2 and V is TRBV30, with a tentative D call TRBD1 (6 bases). The CDR3 loop spans 13 amino acids. Germline CDR1 reads GTSNPN; CDR2 reads SVGIG (reference sequence). V was cut by 1 base and J by 3 bases, with 9 bases left in between.